The source of this T cell receptor (beta chain) is a study of blood T cells in healthy people across ages. Study observations and caveats: Investigators treated diversity estimates from one million T cells as underestimates.

The CDR3 has 13 residues if both end residues are counted. With regard to this clonotype: Its antigen is currently unknown. The DNA is omitted, as the CDR3 cannot be located on it reliably, and the CDR3 follows TCRdb's listing.

A second PCR, run for about 7 to 11 cycles, used a sample-barcoded 5' primer plus a J-beta primer mix. MiXCR was run by TCRdb on the 5' RACE reads, yielding one entry per CDR3 protein. The data show approximately 800,000 distinct CDR3 sequences, with 20% to 30% seen just once and around 3% held by the top ten. A minimum of 6 million PBMCs was isolated per sample. The amount of total RNA extracted per sample was at least 5.5 micrograms. This same sample was also taken into another study, of T cells of mothers and their children. That paper states: Every mother produced more than 9.5 million TCR beta CDR3 reads, whereas every child provided 2.5 million to 3.5 million.

The sample was blood. The gene calls are TRBV12-3 or TRBV12-4 and TRBJ2-3. The clonotype originates from a boy younger than 18 in good health. The CDR3 sequence is CASSSSYTDTQYF.